Reported below is one T cell receptor beta chain. These data originate in a study of T cells expressing NK-cell markers. The overall study: One of the eight sequenced donors was seronegative, whereas the other seven were HCMV-seropositive.

There are 14 residues in the CDR3. The germline V gene encodes CDR1 MNHEY and CDR2 SMNVEV (reference sequence). What made the TCR beta cDNA was 5'RACE template switching with UMIs. TCRdb processed the 5' RACE reads again and assigns one entry to each CDR3 protein, with no DNA. This sample lists around 550,000 distinct CDR3 sequences; its ten largest clones have roughly 3.4%. The specimen sequenced was blood T cells: a sorted CD56 or NKG2C T cell subset, CD4+ or CD8+ T cells, or bulk PBMC T cells (not recorded which). The sequence was obtained from a man younger than 30 in good health. The rearrangement joins TRBV27 to TRBJ2-1. This CDR3 reads CASSDLQPYNEQFF.